This T cell receptor (beta chain) was sequenced during a study of OX40 agonist ivuxolimab in advanced cancers. For the wider study: Ivuxolimab was an agonistic, fully human IgG2 monoclonal antibody directed against OX40 (CD134), a costimulatory receptor. Peripheral TCRbeta sequencing was intended to test whether TCR sequence diversity was altered and clonal T-cell expansion was caused by ivuxolimab. Prior anti-PD-1, anti-PD-L1 or anti-CTLA-4 therapy was permitted, and checkpoint inhibitors had been received by around 40% of dose-escalation patients. The paper covers the monotherapy dose-escalation part of the phase I ivuxolimab trial, which included N of about 56 patients. In the dose-escalation cohort, 82.7% of patients were male, and the mean age was roughly 60 years with a range of roughly 20 to 79. Partial responses occurred in three dose-escalation patients, of whom one had hepatocellular carcinoma and two had cutaneous melanoma. Intravenous ivuxolimab was administered to patients every 2 weeks at six dose levels: 0.01, 0.1, 0.3, 1.5, 3 and 10 mg/kg. Of the 50 or so patients in dose escalation, approximately 20 had hepatocellular carcinoma, about 15 had melanoma, 9 had renal cell carcinoma and 9 had head and neck cancer.

To sequence the TCRbeta CDR3 region, genomic DNA was isolated from the sorted cells. The immunoSEQ Assay was used to sequence the TCRbeta CDR3 regions. Not all clones reach the TCRdb copy of this immuneACCESS table, which keeps in-frame sequences only. Checked studies attribute under half of the gap to unresolved V genes and leave the rest unexplained. In this sample the table shows tens of thousands of clones, about nine tenths of which occur a single time. The ten biggest clones cover 6.5% to 9% of the sample. In regard to this clone: Its recognized antigen is unknown. Per-nucleotide qualities are absent, and no much larger clonotype sits a single base away.

Patients with autoimmune disease history or receiving systemic immunosuppression were excluded from the trial. Peripheral blood for TCR sequencing was drawn from every dose cohort at baseline, at cycle 4 day 1 and at cycle 7 day 1. The samples were drawn from a first-in-human, open-label, multicenter phase I dose-escalation trial of ivuxolimab. The trial enrolled adults with locally advanced or metastatic head and neck squamous cell, hepatocellular, melanoma or renal cell carcinoma. Before TCR sequencing, CD4+ T cells and CD8+ T cells from peripheral blood were sorted into separate populations. After removal of 5 bases from V and 7 bases from J, the junction retains 8 bases not matched to a gene. Including the terminal cysteine and phenylalanine, the CDR3 comprises 14 residues. Only the CDR3 DNA is retained, 42 bases long and in frame from the first base. The germline V gene yields MNHEY for CDR1 and SVGAGI for CDR2.

The study at large found these results: The antigen specificity of the peripheral T cells that underwent clonal expansion was not determined. Low levels of normalized T-cell clonal expansion were also seen in some nonresponding patients. At doses from 0.1 to 3.0 mg/kg, clonal expansion was seen in both CD4+ and CD8+ blood T cells between baseline and week 6. In the 0.1-3.0 mg/kg groups, partial responders had among the lowest normalized peripheral clonal expansion, particularly in CD8+ T cells. After ivuxolimab, expanded clones were on average more numerous among CD8+ T cells than among CD4+ T cells.

The input for sequencing was CD4+ or CD8+ T cells sorted from blood, taken in a trial of the OX40 agonist ivuxolimab. The clonotype originates from an adult with an advanced solid tumor such as melanoma, head and neck, liver or kidney cancer. This chain joins TRBV6-5 to TRBJ2-7; TRBD1 lines up with 10 middle nucleotides. The CDR3: CASSPDRGLREQYF. The DNA sequence reads TGTGCCAGCAGTCCTGACAGGGGGCTAAGGGAGCAGTACTTC.